These 9 T cell receptor beta chains originate from one sample sequenced in a study of STAT5B mutations in CD4+ large granular lymphocyte leukemia. Data came from immunoSEQ multiplex PCR; TCRdb stores just in-frame clones and leaves some out. The data contain about 36,000 clones, about 81% of them singletons. The sequenced material came from CD4+ T cells from blood buffy coats. These receptors were obtained from a human donor in good health.

Only a few counts were recorded for this clone. This chain joins TRBV6-6 and TRBJ1-5; D is perhaps TRBD1 (5 bases). V gave up 2 bases and J gave up 2 bases, with 10 bases separating them. The CDR3 sequence is 15 residues long. CDR1 is MNHNY and CDR2 is SVGAGI in the germline V gene (reference sequence). CDR3 nucleotide sequence: TGTGCCAGCAGTTACGAGTCCAGGGGCAATCAGCCCCAGCATTTT. Its translation: CASSYESRGNQPQHF.

This chain connects TRBV18 to TRBJ2-7; maybe TRBD1 (5 bases). V was clipped by 2 bases and J by 0 bases, with 11 bases between them. Looked up from germline, CDR1 is KGHSH and CDR2 is LQKENI. This CDR3 spans 15 amino acids. The CDR3 nucleotides are TGTGCCAGCTCACCAGGACACCACCACTCCTACGAGCAGTACTTC. Residues: CASSPGHHHSYEQYF.

The chain recombines TRBV27 with TRBJ2-5; 8 nucleotides line up with TRBD2. The CDR3 consists of 14 residues. CDR1 is MNHEY, CDR2 SMNVEV, per germline (reference sequence). V lost 5 bases to trimming and J lost 6 bases; unmatched junction nucleotides: 8. CDR3 nucleotide sequence: TGTGCCAGCAGTCCCGGGGGGGGCGCGAAGACCCAGTACTTC. Protein: CASSPGGGAKTQYF.

The rearrangement uses TRBV21-1 and TRBJ2-5; the table assigns TRBD1, which was not confirmed against the DNA. TRBV21-1 is deemed a pseudogene. The CDR3 has 15 residues. The CDR3 is CASSLRGRGQETQYF. CDR3 DNA: TGTGCCAGCAGCCTAAGAGGCAGGGGCCAAGAGACCCAGTACTTC.

The chain has TRBV27 and TRBJ1-5, with 9 bases fitting TRBD1. V was pared by 4 bases and J by 8 bases, with 12 bases of the junction left unmatched. The germline V gene encodes CDR1 MNHEY and CDR2 SMNVEV (reference sequence). This CDR3 contains 16 residues. The CDR3 DNA is TGTGCCAGCAGTTCCCGGGGGGGGACAGGGCGGGAGCCCCAGCATTTT. Encoded protein: CASSSRGGTGREPQHF.

The rearrangement uses TRBV4-1 and TRBJ2-2; no definite D call. V was trimmed by 1 base and J by 5 bases, leaving 8 bases between them. Germline V gives CDR1 MGHRA, CDR2 YSYEKL. The CDR3 totals 14 residues. CDR3 residues: CASSQVYMTGELFF. The DNA of the CDR3 is TGCGCCAGCAGCCAAGTTTATATGACCGGGGAGCTGTTTTTT.

The V call is TRBV7-9, the J call TRBJ1-3; 7 bases are shared with TRBD1. V trimming: 5 bases; J trimming: 3 bases; junction bases outside the gene matches: 10. Germline values: CDR1 SEHNR, CDR2 FQNEAQ (reference sequence). This CDR3 spans 16 amino acids. As DNA, the CDR3 is TGTGCCAGCAGCACTCGACAGGGCTCACTTGGAAACACCATATATTTT. Residues: CASSTRQGSLGNTIYF. Filled out from reference TRBV7-9 and TRBJ1-3, the complete variable domain reads DTGVSQNPRHKITKRGQNVTFRCDPISEHNRLYWYRQTLGQGPEFLTYFQNEAQLEKSRLLSDRFSAERPKGSFSTLEIQRTEQGDSAMYLCASSTRQGSLGNTIYFGEGSWLTVV.

This clone was recorded a few times. This chain joins TRBV18 and TRBJ1-6; TRBD1 aligns across 9 bases. Germline trimming cut 4 bases from V and 5 bases from J; bases unmatched to any gene: 3. The CDR3 contains 15 residues. Germline-derived CDR1 and CDR2 are KGHSH and LQKENI. The CDR3 sequence is CASSLGQGDNSPLHF. The CDR3 DNA is TGTGCCAGCTCACTGGGACAGGGAGATAATTCACCCCTCCACTTT.

The V call is TRBV6-5, the J call TRBJ2-7; no clear D. Germline V gene lookup returns CDR1 MNHEY and CDR2 SVGAGI. The CDR3 is made up of 13 amino acids. Trimming stripped 6 bases from V and 5 bases from J, with 14 bases between. DNA for the CDR3: TGTGCCAGCAGCAGGACGCCTTCCCACGAGCAGTACTTC. It is translated as CASSRTPSHEQYF.